These 5 T cell receptor beta chains were sequenced from one sample in a study of cytomegalovirus exposure and HLA in healthy donors. PCR used 60 Vbeta primers and 13 Jbeta primers. The data were produced by immunoSEQ multiplex PCR, yet TCRdb's version contains in-frame clones alone and is incomplete. The specimen's table records 100,000 to 150,000 clones. Sequencing used PBMCs. The receptors come from a man aged 30-40 years in good health and CMV-seronegative.

This chain connects TRBV6-5 to TRBJ1-1, with D uncertain. V lost 6 bases, J lost 4 bases, and 15 bases lay in between. The CDR3 has 14 residues. Germline CDR1 and CDR2: MNHEY and SVGAGI. CDR3 bases: TGTGCCAGCAGAAACGAACAGAGCTTCACTGAAGCTTTCTTT. This sequence encodes CASRNEQSFTEAFF.

The gene calls are TRBV14 and TRBJ2-5; 11 bases match TRBD2. With 0 bases clipped from V and 11 bases from J, the junction kept 11 bases outside the gene matches. The germline V gene has CDR1 SGHDN and CDR2 FVKESK. The length of the CDR3 is 16 residues. This chain's CDR3 is CASSQDLVTSGSNQYF. The DNA of the CDR3 is TGTGCCAGCAGCCAAGATCTTGTAACTAGCGGGAGTAATCAGTACTTC.

V usage is TRBV7-3 and J usage is TRBJ2-7; D might be TRBD2 (5 bases). V lost 2 bases, J lost 7 bases, and 15 bases lay in between. Germline values: CDR1 SGHTA, CDR2 FQGTGA. This CDR3 spans 14 amino acids. The CDR3 region has the DNA TGTGCCAGCAGCTTACAGGCCAACACGGGGGAGCAGTACTTC. This encodes CASSLQANTGEQYF.

The rearrangement uses TRBV5-4 and TRBJ2-7; 7 bases fit TRBD1. This CDR3 has 15 amino acids. Germline values: CDR1 SGHNT, CDR2 YYREEE (reference sequence). V lost 0 bases to trimming and J lost 6 bases; unmatched junction nucleotides: 9. The chain's CDR3 is CASSLGRDSFAEQYF. For the CDR3, the DNA is TGTGCCAGCAGCTTGGGCCGGGACAGTTTCGCCGAGCAGTACTTC.

The rearrangement links TRBV29-1 to TRBJ2-5; maybe TRBD2 (6 bases). Germline V gene data show CDR1 as SQVTM and CDR2 as ANQGSEA. The CDR3 loop spans 13 amino acids. Deletions cut 3 bases from V and 2 bases from J, with 10 bases between. The DNA for the CDR3 is TGCAGCGTTGAGCAACTAGCTCAAGAGACCCAGTACTTC. The encoded protein is CSVEQLAQETQYF.